This T cell receptor beta chain was sequenced in a study of stem cell transplantation in POMP-related autoinflammatory disease. Overall study context: Hypothesis: faulty thymoproteasomes impair CD8+ T-cell selection, skewing TRB repertoires.

CDR3 size: 13 residues. The germline V gene encodes CDR1 GTSNPN and CDR2 SVGIG (reference sequence). Deletions cut 4 bases from V and 4 bases from J, with 11 bases between. The data were produced by immunoSEQ multiplex PCR, yet TCRdb's version contains in-frame clones alone and is incomplete. The sample lists about 2,800 clones, 80% to 95% seen once, with roughly 2% in the top ten. Prominent immunodeficiency with autoinflammation defined PRAID. The sample in question was CD4+ follicular helper T cells (Tfh) from PBMCs, obtained after stem cell transplantation. The source of this sequence is a human patient with POMP-related autoinflammation and immune dysregulation (PRAID). The graft donor may have contributed some T cells. The chain employs TRBV30 and TRBJ1-5, with a possible D match to TRBD1 (6 bases). The CDR3 region is CAWNGQNNQPQHF. The CDR3 DNA follows: TGTGCCTGGAATGGACAGAATAATCAGCCCCAGCATTTT.